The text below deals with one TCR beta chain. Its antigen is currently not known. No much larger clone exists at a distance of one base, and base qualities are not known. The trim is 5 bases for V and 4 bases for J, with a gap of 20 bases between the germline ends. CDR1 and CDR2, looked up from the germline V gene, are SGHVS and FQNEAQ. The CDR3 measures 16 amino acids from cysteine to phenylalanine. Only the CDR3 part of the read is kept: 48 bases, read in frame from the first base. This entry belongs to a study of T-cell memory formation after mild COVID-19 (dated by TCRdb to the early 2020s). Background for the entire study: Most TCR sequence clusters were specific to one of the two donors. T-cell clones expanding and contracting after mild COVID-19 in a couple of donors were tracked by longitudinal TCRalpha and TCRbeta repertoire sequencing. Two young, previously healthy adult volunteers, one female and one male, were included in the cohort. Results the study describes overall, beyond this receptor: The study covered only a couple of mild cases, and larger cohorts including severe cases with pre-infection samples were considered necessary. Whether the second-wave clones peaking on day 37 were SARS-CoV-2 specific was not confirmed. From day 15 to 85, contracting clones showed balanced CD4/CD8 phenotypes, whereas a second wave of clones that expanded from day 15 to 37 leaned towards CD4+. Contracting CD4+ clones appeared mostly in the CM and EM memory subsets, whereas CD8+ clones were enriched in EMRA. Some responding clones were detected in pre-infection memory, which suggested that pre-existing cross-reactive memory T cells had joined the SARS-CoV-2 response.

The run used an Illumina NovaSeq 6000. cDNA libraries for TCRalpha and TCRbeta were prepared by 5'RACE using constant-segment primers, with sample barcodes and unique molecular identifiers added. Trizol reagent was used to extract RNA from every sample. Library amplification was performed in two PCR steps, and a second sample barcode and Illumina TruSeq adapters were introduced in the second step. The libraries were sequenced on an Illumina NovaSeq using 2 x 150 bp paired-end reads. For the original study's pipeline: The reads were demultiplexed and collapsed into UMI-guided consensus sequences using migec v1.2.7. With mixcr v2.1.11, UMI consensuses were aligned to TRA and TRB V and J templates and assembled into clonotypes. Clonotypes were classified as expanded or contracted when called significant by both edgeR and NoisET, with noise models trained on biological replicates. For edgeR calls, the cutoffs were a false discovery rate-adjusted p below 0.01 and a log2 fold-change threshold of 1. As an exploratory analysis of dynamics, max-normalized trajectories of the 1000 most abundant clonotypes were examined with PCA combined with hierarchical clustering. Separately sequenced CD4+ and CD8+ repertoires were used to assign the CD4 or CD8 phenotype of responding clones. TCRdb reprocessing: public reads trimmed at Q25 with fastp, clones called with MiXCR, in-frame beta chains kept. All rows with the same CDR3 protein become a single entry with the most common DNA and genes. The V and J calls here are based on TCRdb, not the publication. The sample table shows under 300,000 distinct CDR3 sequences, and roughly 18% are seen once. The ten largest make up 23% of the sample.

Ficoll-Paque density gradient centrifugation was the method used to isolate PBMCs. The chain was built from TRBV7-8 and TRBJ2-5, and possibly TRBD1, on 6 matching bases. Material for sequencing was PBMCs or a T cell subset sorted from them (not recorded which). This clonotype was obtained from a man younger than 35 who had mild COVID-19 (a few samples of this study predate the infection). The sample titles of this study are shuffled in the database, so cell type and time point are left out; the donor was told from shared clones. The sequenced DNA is TGTGCCAGCAGCCAAAGCCGGCAGGGGAGAGGAGAGACCCAGTACTTC. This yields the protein CASSQSRQGRGETQYF. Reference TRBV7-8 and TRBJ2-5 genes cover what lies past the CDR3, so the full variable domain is GAGVSQSPRYKVAKRGQDVALRCDPISGHVSLFWYQQALGQGPEFLTYFQNEAQLDKSGLPSDRFFAERPEGSVSTLKIQRTQQEDSAVYLCASSQSRQGRGETQYFGPGTRLLVL.